This TCR beta chain was sequenced for a study of blood T cell repertoires in COVID-19. Study-wide context: COVID-19 samples collected from the United States, Italy and Spain covered acute and convalescent phases. T cells, B-cell-depleted T cells, or PBMCs supplied cDNA or gDNA.

Cohort 3 donors were reported recovered after two negative PCRs, clearance, or symptom resolution. In the source study's methods: Cell counts per sample came from amplifying reference gene primers. This table comes from immunoSEQ multiplex PCR, and its TCRdb copy is limited to in-frame clones, with some not included. V and J calls and clone size are those listed in that table; D and trimming were worked out from the DNA. The repertoire has fewer than 400,000 clones, around nine tenths of them found once; the top ten carry around 9.3%. V lost 4 bases and J lost 4, with 17 bases in between. The CDR3 runs to 15 residues. Germline V lookup: CDR1 SGHRS, CDR2 YFSETQ. In this sample, this clone turned up once.

This receptor was obtained from a woman aged 45-65 years who had recovered from COVID-19. The chain recombines TRBV5-1 with TRBJ2-5; unclear D gene. The sample consisted of PBMCs or T cells enriched from blood (not recorded which). The CDR3 protein is CASSPLVGPTETQYF. The CDR3 nucleotides are TGCGCCAGCAGCCCCTTAGTGGGCCCTACAGAGACCCAGTACTTC.